The rows below give T cell receptor beta chains drawn from one sample of a study of blood T cell repertoires in COVID-19. Data came from immunoSEQ multiplex PCR; TCRdb stores just in-frame clones and leaves some out. The data show just over 60,000 clones, about three quarters seen once. Sequenced material: peripheral blood. These receptors came from a young man with COVID-19, enrolled during active disease. Each CDR3 is given with its conserved first and last residue. Fields, in order: clone size, J gene, CDR3 length, V gene, D gene, CDR3 protein, CDR3 DNA. A D gene is named only where the DNA matches it firmly. Rows give clone size only sometimes, using once, few, many, or a class for an expanded clone.

clone size: .; J gene: TRBJ2-1; CDR3 length: 16; V gene: TRBV7-9; D gene: .; CDR3 protein: CASSLRLRPIDDEQFF; CDR3 DNA: TGTGCCAGCAGCCTGAGACTGCGTCCTATCGACGATGAGCAGTTCTTC
clone size: .; J gene: TRBJ2-1; CDR3 length: 15; V gene: TRBV4-1; D gene: TRBD2; CDR3 protein: CASSQVGGSYNEQFF; CDR3 DNA: TGCGCCAGCAGCCAAGTGGGGGGGTCCTACAATGAGCAGTTCTTC
clone size: once; J gene: TRBJ2-7; CDR3 length: 15; V gene: TRBV11-2; D gene: .; CDR3 protein: CASSLRQVSSYEQYF; CDR3 DNA: TGTGCCAGCAGCTTACGGCAGGTTAGCTCCTACGAGCAGTACTTC
clone size: .; J gene: TRBJ2-1; CDR3 length: 15; V gene: TRBV11-2; D gene: .; CDR3 protein: CASSMGGHIYNEQFF; CDR3 DNA: TGTGCCAGCAGCATGGGAGGACACATATACAATGAGCAGTTCTTC
clone size: .; J gene: TRBJ1-2; CDR3 length: 17; V gene: TRBV11-2; D gene: .; CDR3 protein: CASSLVPSRGVYYGYTF; CDR3 DNA: TGTGCCAGCAGCTTAGTACCGTCCAGGGGAGTATACTATGGCTACACCTTC
clone size: once; J gene: TRBJ2-7; CDR3 length: 13; V gene: TRBV6-5; D gene: .; CDR3 protein: CASSYSRGYEQYF; CDR3 DNA: TGTGCCAGCAGTTACTCGAGGGGGTACGAGCAGTACTTC
clone size: .; J gene: TRBJ2-3; CDR3 length: 16; V gene: TRBV4-2; D gene: TRBD2; CDR3 protein: CASSQATGGPTDTQYF; CDR3 DNA: TGTGCCAGCAGCCAAGCGACGGGGGGGCCCACAGATACGCAGTATTTT
clone size: medium-sized; J gene: TRBJ2-7; CDR3 length: 12; V gene: TRBV19; D gene: TRBD1; CDR3 protein: CASKRQGGEQYF; CDR3 DNA: TGTGCCAGTAAAAGACAGGGCGGCGAGCAGTACTTC
clone size: .; J gene: TRBJ2-5; CDR3 length: 17; V gene: TRBV6-2/TRBV6-3; D gene: .; CDR3 protein: CASSYYSPGLRGETQYF; CDR3 DNA: TGTGCCAGCAGTTACTATTCGCCAGGGTTAAGAGGAGAGACCCAGTACTTC
clone size: once; J gene: TRBJ1-2; CDR3 length: 15; V gene: TRBV2; D gene: TRBD1; CDR3 protein: CASSEAGDRAYGYTF; CDR3 DNA: TGTGCCAGCAGTGAAGCGGGGGACAGGGCGTATGGCTACACCTTC
clone size: .; J gene: TRBJ2-1; CDR3 length: 17; V gene: TRBV7-2; D gene: TRBD2; CDR3 protein: CASSLGPQTSGGAGGFF; CDR3 DNA: TGTGCCAGCAGCTTAGGGCCCCAGACTAGCGGGGGGGCGGGAGGTTTCTTC
clone size: few; J gene: TRBJ2-3; CDR3 length: 14; V gene: TRBV28; D gene: .; CDR3 protein: CASTSLRDTDTQYF; CDR3 DNA: TGTGCCAGCACTTCACTCCGGGACACAGATACGCAGTATTTT
clone size: few; J gene: TRBJ2-7; CDR3 length: 16; V gene: TRBV7-9; D gene: TRBD2; CDR3 protein: CASSSDPSGRRGEQYF; CDR3 DNA: TGTGCCAGCAGCTCGGATCCTAGCGGGAGAAGAGGGGAGCAGTACTTC
clone size: .; J gene: TRBJ2-7; CDR3 length: 13; V gene: TRBV3-1/TRBV3-2; D gene: TRBD1; CDR3 protein: CASRQGATYEQYF; CDR3 DNA: TGTGCCAGCAGACAGGGGGCCACCTACGAGCAGTACTTC
clone size: .; J gene: TRBJ2-3; CDR3 length: 12; V gene: TRBV29-1; D gene: .; CDR3 protein: CSVLSPGDTQYF; CDR3 DNA: TGCAGCGTTCTCTCTCCCGGGGATACGCAGTATTTT
clone size: .; J gene: TRBJ1-4; CDR3 length: 14; V gene: TRBV2; D gene: .; CDR3 protein: CASSDGQTREKLFF; CDR3 DNA: TGTGCCAGCAGTGATGGCCAGACCAGGGAAAAACTGTTTTTT
clone size: .; J gene: TRBJ2-3; CDR3 length: 15; V gene: TRBV5-4; D gene: TRBD1; CDR3 protein: CASSFVGTGTDTQYF; CDR3 DNA: TGTGCCAGCAGCTTTGTAGGGACAGGCACAGATACGCAGTATTTT
clone size: .; J gene: TRBJ2-1; CDR3 length: 16; V gene: TRBV4-1; D gene: .; CDR3 protein: CASSQEKGGGHNEQFF; CDR3 DNA: TGCGCCAGCAGCCAAGAAAAAGGGGGGGGGCACAATGAGCAGTTCTTC
clone size: .; J gene: TRBJ2-1; CDR3 length: 15; V gene: TRBV4-1; D gene: .; CDR3 protein: CASSLRTVGLVEQFF; CDR3 DNA: TGCGCCAGCAGCCTCCGGACTGTTGGACTGGTTGAGCAGTTCTTC
clone size: .; J gene: TRBJ1-1; CDR3 length: 15; V gene: TRBV6-5; D gene: .; CDR3 protein: CASSYSQGSNTEAFF; CDR3 DNA: TGTGCCAGCAGTTACTCGCAGGGGTCGAACACTGAAGCTTTCTTT
clone size: .; J gene: TRBJ1-1; CDR3 length: 13; V gene: TRBV6-5; D gene: TRBD1; CDR3 protein: CASTKSGGTEAFF; CDR3 DNA: TGTGCCAGCACCAAATCAGGGGGCACTGAAGCTTTCTTT
clone size: .; J gene: TRBJ1-2; CDR3 length: 16; V gene: TRBV13; D gene: .; CDR3 protein: CASSQRTDSSLPGYTF; CDR3 DNA: TGTGCCAGCAGCCAGCGGACGGACAGTAGTCTTCCTGGCTACACCTTC
clone size: .; J gene: TRBJ1-6; CDR3 length: 16; V gene: TRBV28; D gene: TRBD1; CDR3 protein: CASSWTGSSYNSPLHF; CDR3 DNA: TGTGCCAGCAGTTGGACAGGGAGCTCCTATAATTCACCCCTCCACTTT
clone size: .; J gene: TRBJ2-7; CDR3 length: 16; V gene: TRBV3-1/TRBV3-2; D gene: TRBD2; CDR3 protein: CASSPGTSGDYYEQYF; CDR3 DNA: TGTGCCAGCAGCCCCGGGACTAGCGGGGACTACTACGAGCAGTACTTC
clone size: .; J gene: TRBJ2-3; CDR3 length: 14; V gene: TRBV5-1; D gene: TRBD1; CDR3 protein: CASSLGQGSDTQYF; CDR3 DNA: TGCGCCAGCAGCTTGGGACAGGGGTCAGATACGCAGTATTTT
clone size: .; J gene: TRBJ2-3; CDR3 length: 16; V gene: TRBV11-3; D gene: TRBD1; CDR3 protein: CASSTRQGAATDTQYF; CDR3 DNA: TGTGCCAGCAGCACTCGACAGGGGGCGGCGACAGATACGCAGTATTTT
clone size: .; J gene: TRBJ2-2; CDR3 length: 18; V gene: TRBV5-1; D gene: TRBD2; CDR3 protein: CASSLNGPQRGGTGELFF; CDR3 DNA: TGCGCCAGCAGCTTGAACGGACCTCAGCGGGGGGGCACCGGGGAGCTGTTTTTT
clone size: few; J gene: TRBJ2-2; CDR3 length: 15; V gene: TRBV4-3; D gene: TRBD1; CDR3 protein: CASSHGTENTGELFF; CDR3 DNA: TGCGCCAGCAGCCACGGGACAGAGAACACCGGGGAGCTGTTTTTT
clone size: few; J gene: TRBJ1-2; CDR3 length: 13; V gene: TRBV27; D gene: .; CDR3 protein: CASRTDANYGYTF; CDR3 DNA: TGTGCCAGCCGGACAGATGCAAACTATGGCTACACCTTC
clone size: .; J gene: TRBJ1-2; CDR3 length: 15; V gene: TRBV5-1; D gene: TRBD1; CDR3 protein: CASSLESGTAYGYTF; CDR3 DNA: TGCGCCAGCAGCTTGGAGTCCGGGACAGCCTATGGCTACACCTTC
clone size: .; J gene: TRBJ1-1; CDR3 length: 17; V gene: TRBV7-2; D gene: TRBD1; CDR3 protein: CASSLAGQGYPNTEAFF; CDR3 DNA: TGTGCCAGCAGCTTAGCCGGACAGGGATACCCGAACACTGAAGCTTTCTTT
clone size: .; J gene: TRBJ1-3; CDR3 length: 14; V gene: TRBV30; D gene: .; CDR3 protein: CAWQKEASGNTIYF; CDR3 DNA: TGTGCCTGGCAAAAGGAGGCCTCTGGAAACACCATATATTTT
clone size: .; J gene: TRBJ2-1; CDR3 length: 14; V gene: TRBV2; D gene: .; CDR3 protein: CASSGASAVNEQFF; CDR3 DNA: TGTGCCAGCTCCGGGGCTAGCGCTGTCAATGAGCAGTTCTTC
clone size: .; J gene: TRBJ2-2; CDR3 length: 19; V gene: TRBV12-5; D gene: TRBD1; CDR3 protein: CASGMPDGGTGSNTGELFF; CDR3 DNA: TGTGCTAGTGGGATGCCCGACGGGGGGACAGGGTCGAACACCGGGGAGCTGTTTTTT
clone size: .; J gene: TRBJ1-1; CDR3 length: 13; V gene: TRBV19; D gene: .; CDR3 protein: CASSIWGDTEAFF; CDR3 DNA: TGTGCCAGTAGTATATGGGGGGACACTGAAGCTTTCTTT
clone size: .; J gene: TRBJ2-5; CDR3 length: 12; V gene: TRBV5-6; D gene: .; CDR3 protein: CASSLSSLTQYF; CDR3 DNA: TGTGCCAGCAGCCTGAGTTCTCTAACCCAGTACTTC
clone size: .; J gene: TRBJ2-2; CDR3 length: 17; V gene: TRBV5-4; D gene: TRBD2; CDR3 protein: CASSGGLAGGDTGELFF; CDR3 DNA: TGTGCCAGCAGCGGAGGACTAGCGGGAGGAGACACCGGGGAGCTGTTTTTT
clone size: .; J gene: TRBJ2-7; CDR3 length: 15; V gene: TRBV4-3; D gene: .; CDR3 protein: CASSQDFGQTYEQYF; CDR3 DNA: TGCGCCAGCAGCCAAGACTTCGGACAGACCTACGAGCAGTACTTC
clone size: .; J gene: TRBJ1-1; CDR3 length: 12; V gene: TRBV7-9; D gene: TRBD1; CDR3 protein: CASSSDRVEAFF; CDR3 DNA: TGTGCCAGCAGCTCGGACAGGGTAGAAGCTTTCTTT
clone size: .; J gene: TRBJ2-7; CDR3 length: 16; V gene: TRBV28; D gene: TRBD2; CDR3 protein: CASSLPGTSISYEQYF; CDR3 DNA: TGTGCCAGCAGTCTGCCCGGGACTAGCATCTCCTACGAGCAGTACTTC